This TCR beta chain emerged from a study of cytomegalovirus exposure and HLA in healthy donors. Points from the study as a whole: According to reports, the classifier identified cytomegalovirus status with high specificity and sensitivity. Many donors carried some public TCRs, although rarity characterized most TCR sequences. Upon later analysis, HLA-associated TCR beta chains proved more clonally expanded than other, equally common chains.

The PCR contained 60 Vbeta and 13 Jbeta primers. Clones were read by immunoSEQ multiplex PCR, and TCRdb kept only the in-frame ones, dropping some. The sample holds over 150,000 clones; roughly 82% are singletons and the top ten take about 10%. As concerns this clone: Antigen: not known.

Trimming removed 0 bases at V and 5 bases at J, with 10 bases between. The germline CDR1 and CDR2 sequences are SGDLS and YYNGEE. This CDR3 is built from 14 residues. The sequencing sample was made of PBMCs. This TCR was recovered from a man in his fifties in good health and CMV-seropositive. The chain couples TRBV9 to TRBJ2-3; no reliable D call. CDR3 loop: CASSVEIVRDTQYF. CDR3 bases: TGTGCCAGCAGCGTAGAGATAGTCCGAGATACGCAGTATTTT.